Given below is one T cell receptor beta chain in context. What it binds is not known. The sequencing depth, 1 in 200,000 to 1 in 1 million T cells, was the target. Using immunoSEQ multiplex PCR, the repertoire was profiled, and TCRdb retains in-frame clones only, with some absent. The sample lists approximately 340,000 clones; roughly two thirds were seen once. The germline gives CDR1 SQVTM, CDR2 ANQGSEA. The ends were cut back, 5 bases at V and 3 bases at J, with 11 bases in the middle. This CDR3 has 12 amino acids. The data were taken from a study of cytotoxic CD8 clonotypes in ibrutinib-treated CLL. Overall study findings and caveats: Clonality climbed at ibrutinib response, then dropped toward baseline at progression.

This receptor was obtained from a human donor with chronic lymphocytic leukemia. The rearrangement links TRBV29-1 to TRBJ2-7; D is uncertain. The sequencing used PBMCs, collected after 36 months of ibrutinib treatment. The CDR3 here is CSVFQNSYEQYF. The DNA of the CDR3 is TGCAGCGTTTTCCAAAACAGCTACGAGCAGTACTTC.